A single sample gave rise to the 7 T cell receptor beta chains below, sequenced in a study of control samples from healthy donors and cancer patients. The assay was immunoSEQ multiplex PCR, and TCRdb's table has in-frame clones only and misses some. The table includes 50,000 to 75,000 clones, around 87% detected once. Sequencing used PBMCs. Receptors originate from a man aged 55 to 70 with colorectal cancer.

The rearrangement joins TRBV6-5 to TRBJ2-1; D remains ambiguous. Germline-derived CDR1 and CDR2 are MNHEY and SVGAGI. The CDR3 has 14 amino acids. The ends were cut back, 5 bases at V and 9 bases at J, with 17 bases in the middle. The CDR3 here is CASSTELLFGEQFF. DNA for the CDR3: TGTGCCAGCAGTACAGAGCTGCTGTTTGGTGAGCAGTTCTTC.

The chain uses TRBV3-1 (or the pseudogene TRBV3-2) and TRBJ2-5; D possibly corresponds to TRBD2 (5 bases). The V gene's germline CDR1 is LGHDT and CDR2 YNNKEL (reference sequence). The CDR3 contains 13 residues. With 1 base removed from V and 7 bases from J, the gap between germline ends came to 10 bases. In nucleotides, the CDR3 is TGTGCCAGCAGCCAAGTGGCGGGCGTGACCCAGTACTTC. Residues: CASSQVAGVTQYF.

The chain recombines TRBV6-2 or TRBV6-3 with TRBJ2-4; weak D call: TRBD2 (6 bases). Trimming cost V 5 bases and J 6 bases, with 14 bases left between them. CDR1 MNHEY and CDR2 SVGEGT come from the germline V gene. This CDR3 contains 14 residues. Here the CDR3 reads CASSPRRDSNIQYF. The CDR3 coding sequence is TGTGCCAGCAGTCCCCGACGGGACTCAAACATTCAGTACTTC.

The gene calls are TRBV29-1 and TRBJ2-1, with D perhaps assigned TRBD1 or TRBD2 (5 bases each). The germline CDR1 and CDR2 sequences are SQVTM and ANQGSEA. There are 13 residues in the CDR3. V was cut by 4 bases and J by 3 bases, with 10 bases left in between. CDR3 sequence (DNA): TGCAGCGTTGTTGAGGGGTTCTACAATGAGCAGTTCTTC. This translates into CSVVEGFYNEQFF.

The genes are TRBV14 and TRBJ2-1, with D uncertain. The germline V gene encodes CDR1 SGHDN and CDR2 FVKESK. This CDR3 is 13 amino acids long. V dropped 0 bases and J dropped 9 bases, with 9 bases sitting between them. The CDR3 spells CASSQDLRGEQFF. CDR3 nucleotide sequence: TGTGCCAGCAGCCAAGATCTGAGAGGTGAGCAGTTCTTC.

This clone was observed a handful of times. Other DNA variants within this sample encode the same CDR3. The CDR3 spells CASSLGNQPQHF. The CDR3 coding sequence is TGTGCCAGCAGTTTAGGGAATCAGCCCCAGCATTTT. The genes are TRBV12-3 or TRBV12-4 and TRBJ1-5; no clear D gene. This CDR3 region has 12 residues. Deletions cut 1 base from V and 4 bases from J, with 2 bases between.

A few counts support this clone. The rearrangement joins TRBV5-1 to TRBJ2-1; D is unresolved. Germline CDR1 is SGHRS and CDR2 is YFSETQ. The germline V and J ends were trimmed by 3 bases and 1 base, with 17 bases remaining between them. This CDR3 is 17 amino acids long. CDR3 in amino acids: CASSSRNEVGSYNEQFF. Written as DNA, the CDR3 is TGCGCCAGCAGCTCCCGGAACGAGGTAGGGTCCTACAATGAGCAGTTCTTC.